One sample yielded the 23 T cell receptor beta chains listed below, sequenced in a study of blood T cell repertoires in COVID-19. The protocol was immunoSEQ multiplex PCR, while the TCRdb copy is restricted to in-frame clones and leaves out a portion. Here the sample spans 90,000 to 150,000 clones, approximately 87% being singletons. Sequenced material: peripheral blood. These receptor sequences come from a man in his 70s who had recovered from COVID-19.

The chain recombines TRBV6-1 with TRBJ2-1; TRBD2 matches at 11 bases. Germline V gene lookup returns CDR1 MNHNS and CDR2 SASEGT. V shed 4 bases, J shed 6 bases, and the junction held 2 bases outside the gene matches. CDR3 length equals 14 residues. CDR3 protein: CASSVAGGINEQFF. The DNA of the CDR3 is TGTGCCAGCAGTGTAGCGGGGGGGATCAATGAGCAGTTCTTC.

The CDR3 nucleotides read TGTGCCTGGAGTGGGGACATCTACTCCTACGAGCAGTACTTC. It encodes CAWSGDIYSYEQYF. The V gene is TRBV30, the J gene TRBJ2-7, with a possible D match to TRBD1 (6 bases). The germline V gene encodes CDR1 GTSNPN and CDR2 SVGIG (reference sequence). Trimming pared 1 base from V and 0 bases from J, leaving 10 bases between. The CDR3 has 14 residues.

This clone was counted a few times. The gene calls are TRBV27 and TRBJ2-5; no definite D call. This CDR3 has 13 residues. Germline lookup yields CDR1 MNHEY and CDR2 SMNVEV (reference sequence). V dropped 3 bases and J dropped 7 bases, with 12 bases sitting between them. CDR3 residues: CASSLNGGGTQYF. The CDR3 nucleotides read TGTGCCAGCAGTTTGAACGGTGGTGGGACCCAGTACTTC.

The V call is TRBV11-2, the J call TRBJ2-7; the D gene is possibly TRBD1 (7 bases). Germline lookup yields CDR1 SGHAT and CDR2 FQNNGV. This CDR3 has 17 residues. V lost 5 bases and J 1 base, leaving 21 bases between the germline ends. The CDR3 spells CASSPNLWRGQSYEQYF. DNA of the CDR3: TGTGCCAGCAGCCCCAACTTATGGAGGGGGCAGTCCTACGAGCAGTACTTC.

V usage is TRBV29-1 and J usage is TRBJ2-1, with 7 nucleotides matching TRBD1. Germline CDR1 SQVTM, CDR2 ANQGSEA. The CDR3 runs 13 residues. J gave up 4 bases and V 0 bases, and 0 bases lay outside the gene matches. CDR3 sequence (DNA): TGCAGCGTTGAAGAGGACAGGTACAATGAGCAGTTCTTC. This sequence encodes CSVEEDRYNEQFF.

The chain has TRBV12-3 or TRBV12-4 and TRBJ1-4; TRBD1 is a possible D gene (5 bases). V lost 8 bases and J lost 2, with 9 bases in between. The CDR3 consists of 13 residues. The CDR3: CASLDITNEKLFF. CDR3 bases: TGTGCCAGCTTGGACATCACTAATGAAAAACTGTTTTTT.

The chain recombines TRBV6-6 with TRBJ2-5, with TRBD2 matching over 9 bases. V shed 7 bases and J 5 bases; nucleotides not matched to a gene: 8. Germline V gives CDR1 MNHNY, CDR2 SVGAGI (reference sequence). The CDR3 runs 14 residues. In DNA form, the CDR3 reads TGTGCCAGCACCGCGGGGGGGCCTTTTGAGACCCAGTACTTC. Protein product: CASTAGGPFETQYF.

V usage is TRBV9 and J usage is TRBJ2-1; 14 bases line up with TRBD2. V dropped 1 base and J dropped 7; count of bases not matched to a gene: 13. The CDR3 sequence is 19 residues long. The V gene's germline CDR1 is SGDLS and CDR2 YYNGEE. CDR3 loop: CASSVRPSGLAGEGNEQFF. The CDR3, as DNA: TGTGCCAGCAGCGTAAGGCCCTCGGGACTAGCGGGAGAGGGAAATGAGCAGTTCTTC.

As DNA, the CDR3 is TGTGCCAGCACGGAGGAGGGGGGGGAAAAACTGTTTTTT. Its protein is CASTEEGGEKLFF. The chain is built from TRBV2 and TRBJ1-4, with a weak D call TRBD1 (6 bases). The germline CDR1 and CDR2 sequences are SNHLY and FYNNEI. The CDR3 sequence is 13 residues long. Trimming pared 7 bases from V and 8 bases from J, leaving 14 bases between.

This clone was recorded many times. The J gene is TRBJ1-5, the V gene TRBV2; perhaps TRBD1 as D (5 bases). V was cut by 8 bases and J by 4 bases, with 12 bases left in between. The CDR3 loop spans 13 amino acids. Per the germline V gene, CDR1 is SNHLY and CDR2 is FYNNEI. The CDR3 DNA sequence: TGTGCCAGCGGGTGGGACTTTAATCAGCCCCAGCATTTT. Translated: CASGWDFNQPQHF.

The chain joins TRBV28 to TRBJ2-5; 11 positions agree with TRBD2. CDR3 size: 17 residues. CDR1 is MDHEN, CDR2 SYDVKM, per germline. V lost 7 bases, J lost 0 bases, and 10 bases stayed unmatched. The chain's CDR3 is CASNIGASGGYQETQYF. The CDR3 DNA follows: TGTGCCAGCAACATAGGGGCTAGCGGGGGGTACCAAGAGACCCAGTACTTC.

This clone was recorded many times. The chain is built from TRBV10-3 and TRBJ1-2; 9 positions agree with TRBD1. Trimming at V came to 0 bases and at J to 2 bases, leaving 4 bases not matched to a gene. The CDR3 has 16 residues. Germline V gene data show CDR1 as ENHRY and CDR2 as SYGVKD. DNA for the CDR3: TGTGCCATCAGTGAGTCGACAGGGGGTAGGAACTATGGCTACACCTTC. This sequence encodes CAISESTGGRNYGYTF.

The V gene is TRBV5-1, the J gene TRBJ2-3; 9 bases line up with TRBD2. The junction had 7 bases not matched to a gene; V was cut back by 4 bases and J by 1 base. The CDR3 covers 16 residues. Germline V gene data show CDR1 as SGHRS and CDR2 as YFSETQ. The CDR3 region has the DNA TGCGCCAGCAGCGCCGGGACTAGCTCTGGCACAGATACGCAGTATTTT. Protein sequence: CASSAGTSSGTDTQYF.

The CDR3 sequence is CASSLTDSYEQYF. The CDR3 DNA is TGTGCCAGCAGTTTAACGGACAGCTACGAGCAGTACTTC. J is TRBJ2-7 and V is TRBV12-3 or TRBV12-4; D is possibly TRBD1 (6 bases). The CDR3 extends over 13 amino acids. Trimming took off 2 bases at V and 3 bases at J, with 8 bases between the two ends.

The rearrangement joins TRBV28 to TRBJ2-2; D may be TRBD1 (7 bases). CDR3 length: 16 residues. V was trimmed by 5 bases and J by 2 bases, leaving 15 bases between them. Germline-derived CDR1 and CDR2 are MDHEN and SYDVKM. The CDR3 here is CASSPGDSINTGELFF. CDR3 sequence (DNA): TGTGCCAGCAGTCCGGGGGACAGTATTAACACCGGGGAGCTGTTTTTT.

This chain links TRBV2 with TRBJ1-1; D may be TRBD1 (5 bases). This CDR3 is built from 15 residues. Trimming removed 8 bases from V and 5 bases from J, with 21 bases in between. In germline, CDR1 is SNHLY, CDR2 FYNNEI. The CDR3 sequence is CASANSPGVWTEAFF. CDR3 DNA: TGTGCCAGCGCCAACTCCCCGGGGGTGTGGACTGAAGCTTTCTTT.

V gene TRBV24-1 combines with J gene TRBJ2-1, with a possible D match to TRBD2 (5 bases). Trimming took 4 bases from V and 0 from J, leaving 9 bases between them. Germline CDR1 and CDR2: KGHDR and SFDVKD. The CDR3 contains 15 residues. The chain's CDR3 is CATSDAGDSYNEQFF. The CDR3 DNA is TGTGCCACCAGTGACGCGGGTGACTCCTACAATGAGCAGTTCTTC.

This chain's CDR3 is CASSLTGGAFF. CDR3 DNA: TGTGCCAGCAGCCTGACAGGGGGCGCTTTCTTT. The V gene is TRBV12-3 or TRBV12-4, the J gene TRBJ1-1; 10 bases map to TRBD1. V was pared by 6 bases and J by 11 bases, with 3 bases of the junction left unmatched. This CDR3 comprises 11 residues.

CDR3 loop: CASAVWDSSYNEQFF. CDR3 DNA sequence: TGTGCCAGCGCCGTTTGGGACAGCTCCTACAATGAGCAGTTCTTC. The rearrangement uses TRBV7-9 and TRBJ2-1; 7 nucleotides match TRBD1. Per the germline V gene, CDR1 is SEHNR and CDR2 is FQNEAQ (reference sequence). This CDR3 has 15 residues. V shed 8 bases and J 0 bases; nucleotides not matched to a gene: 7.

The J gene is TRBJ2-1, the V gene TRBV28; no clear D gene. Trimming cost V 5 bases and J 5 bases, with 10 bases left between them. The CDR3 is made up of 13 amino acids. Germline CDR1 MDHEN, CDR2 SYDVKM. CDR3 sequence (DNA): TGTGCCAGCAGTCGGTACTCTCACAATGAGCAGTTCTTC. Amino acid sequence: CASSRYSHNEQFF.

The V call is TRBV19, the J call TRBJ2-1; D remains ambiguous. Germline CDR1 LNHDA, CDR2 SQIVND (reference sequence). The V and J ends lost 5 bases and 8 bases respectively, with 10 bases between them. There are 12 residues in the CDR3. As DNA, the CDR3 is TGTGCCAGTAGTCCCACCGAGTATGAGCAGTTCTTC. It is translated as CASSPTEYEQFF.

The CDR3 DNA reads as TGTGCCAGCAGTTTAAGACTGAGCACAGATACGCAGTATTTT. This sequence encodes CASSLRLSTDTQYF. The gene calls are TRBV27 and TRBJ2-3; D uncertain. V was pared by 2 bases and J by 0 bases, with 6 bases between. This CDR3 is 14 amino acids long. Looked up from germline, CDR1 is MNHEY and CDR2 is SMNVEV (reference sequence).

V is TRBV4-1 and J is TRBJ1-2; maybe TRBD1 (6 bases). CDR1 is MGHRA, CDR2 YSYEKL, per germline. The V end lost 3 bases, the J end lost 2 bases, and 13 bases lay between the germline ends. This CDR3 is 15 amino acids long. The CDR3 coding sequence is TGCGCCAGCAGCCACCAGAACAGGGCGAACTATGGCTACACCTTC. Protein product: CASSHQNRANYGYTF.